These T cell receptor beta chains were read from a single sample in a study of patients and donors after allogeneic stem cell transplantation. TCRdb reprocessed the RT-PCR reads via MiXCR and lists one record per CDR3 protein. In the table there are about 200,000 distinct CDR3 sequences, roughly 40% of which are singletons. The sample consisted of blood, either unsorted or a sorted T cell fraction (not recorded which). The receptors stem from a human donor who was either an allogeneic HSCT recipient or a stem cell or donor lymphocyte infusion donor (not recorded which). It is not recorded whose cells these are; they may come from a transplant donor. The CDR3 runs from the conserved cysteine through the conserved F or W. The order of the fields is D gene, V gene, J gene, clone size, CDR3 DNA, CDR3 protein. The D gene is left open where the match is weak. Clone size is given for some rows only: seen once, a few or many times, or a class if the clone is expanded.

d_call: TRBD1; v_call: TRBV29-1; j_call: TRBJ2-2; clone_size: .; cdr3_nt: TGCAGCGCTACAGGGGAAGTGGACACCGGGGAGCTGTTTTTT; cdr3_aa: CSATGEVDTGELFF
d_call: TRBD2; v_call: TRBV12-3/TRBV12-4; j_call: TRBJ2-7; clone_size: .; cdr3_nt: TGTGCCAGCAGTAGACGCTTAGCGGGCTACAAGAACGAGCAGTACTTC; cdr3_aa: CASSRRLAGYKNEQYF
d_call: TRBD2; v_call: TRBV5-4; j_call: TRBJ2-3; clone_size: .; cdr3_nt: TGTGCCAGCAGCTTGGGGCTAGCGGGGTTCACAGATACGCAGTATTTT; cdr3_aa: CASSLGLAGFTDTQYF
d_call: .; v_call: TRBV12-3/TRBV12-4; j_call: TRBJ2-5; clone_size: .; cdr3_nt: TGTGCCAGCAGCCACCCAGGGCGGGAGACCCAGTACTTC; cdr3_aa: CASSHPGRETQYF
d_call: .; v_call: TRBV7-9; j_call: TRBJ2-2; clone_size: .; cdr3_nt: TGTGCCAGCAGCTTAATTCCCGGGGGCTCACGGGAGCTGTTTTTT; cdr3_aa: CASSLIPGGSRELFF
d_call: .; v_call: TRBV20-1; j_call: TRBJ2-1; clone_size: .; cdr3_nt: TGCAGTGCAAACTCGCACGCTCACAATGAGCAGTTCTTC; cdr3_aa: CSANSHAHNEQFF
d_call: .; v_call: TRBV20-1; j_call: TRBJ2-7; clone_size: .; cdr3_nt: TGCAGTGCTAGCCCCTCCTACGAGCAGTACTTC; cdr3_aa: CSASPSYEQYF
d_call: .; v_call: TRBV7-9; j_call: TRBJ2-3; clone_size: many; cdr3_nt: TGTGCCAGCAGCTTAGATGGCACAGATACGCAGTATTTT; cdr3_aa: CASSLDGTDTQYF
d_call: .; v_call: TRBV3-1; j_call: TRBJ2-2; clone_size: .; cdr3_nt: TGTGCCAGCAGCCAAGAGCTACGCGAGCCGGTTAAGCTGTTTTTT; cdr3_aa: CASSQELREPVKLFF
d_call: .; v_call: TRBV12-3/TRBV12-4; j_call: TRBJ1-5; clone_size: few; cdr3_nt: TGTGCCAGCAGTTTAGTAGGGGGAACTCAGCCCCAGCATTTT; cdr3_aa: CASSLVGGTQPQHF
d_call: TRBD2; v_call: TRBV5-1; j_call: TRBJ2-1; clone_size: few; cdr3_nt: TGCGCCAGCAGCTTGGCCGGGACTAGCTCCAGTGAGCAGTTCTTC; cdr3_aa: CASSLAGTSSSEQFF
d_call: .; v_call: TRBV9; j_call: TRBJ2-2; clone_size: .; cdr3_nt: TGTGCCAGCAGCCCCCGGACCCCCACGAACACCGGGGAGCTGTTTTTT; cdr3_aa: CASSPRTPTNTGELFF
d_call: TRBD2; v_call: TRBV7-6; j_call: TRBJ2-7; clone_size: .; cdr3_nt: TGTGCCAGCAGCTCTAGCGGGAGGGAATACGAGCAGTACTTC; cdr3_aa: CASSSSGREYEQYF